Below are 17 T cell receptor beta chains sequenced from a single sample in a study of early T cells in non-severe SARS-CoV-2 infection. TCRdb fed the 5' RACE reads into MiXCR, producing one record per CDR3 protein. The sample lists approximately 64,000 distinct CDR3 sequences; more than 15% were seen once. Here the sequenced sample was whole blood, taken at baseline. The receptors stem from an adult who was a healthcare worker with PCR-confirmed SARS-CoV-2 infection or an uninfected control (not recorded which).

This clonotype was seen more than once but under ten times. This chain links TRBV4-2 with TRBJ2-3; 9 bases match TRBD2. This CDR3 region has 17 residues. The germline V gene encodes CDR1 LGHNA and CDR2 YNFKEQ. After removal of 0 bases from V and 4 bases from J, the junction contained 8 bases not matched to a gene. This chain's CDR3 is CASSQDWGGRASDTQYF. CDR3 bases: TGTGCCAGCAGCCAAGATTGGGGCGGGAGGGCCTCAGATACGCAGTATTTT.

The rearrangement uses TRBV19 and TRBJ1-2; weak D call: TRBD1 (6 bases). The CDR3 runs 10 residues. Between the trimmed V and J ends, which lost 10 bases and 6 bases, there was a span of 9 bases. CDR1 and CDR2 (germline): LNHDA, SQIVND (reference sequence). This CDR3 reads CATYRDGYTF. CDR3 DNA: TGTGCCACCTACAGGGATGGCTACACCTTC.

This clonotype was detected only a few times. The J gene is TRBJ2-2, the V gene TRBV2; no definite D call. There are 13 residues in the CDR3. Germline CDR1 and CDR2: SNHLY and FYNNEI. The V and J ends lost 6 bases and 5 bases respectively, with 10 bases between them. The CDR3 is CASRTGETGELFF. DNA for the CDR3: TGTGCCAGCAGGACTGGGGAAACCGGGGAGCTGTTTTTT.

The rearrangement uses TRBV20-1 and TRBJ2-3; D not resolved. CDR1 is DFQATT and CDR2 is SNEGSKA in the germline V gene (reference sequence). The CDR3 contains 14 residues. The germline V and J ends were trimmed by 4 bases and 4 bases, with 15 bases remaining between them. The CDR3 DNA sequence: TGCAGTGCTAATTTACGCAAAGGAGCAGATACGCAGTATTTT. Its translation: CSANLRKGADTQYF.

This clonotype was seen a few times. The gene calls are TRBV5-4 and TRBJ2-7, with 9 nucleotides matching TRBD1. The CDR3 covers 15 residues. V lost 2 bases and J lost 4; bases outside the gene matches: 7. Germline-derived CDR1 and CDR2 are SGHNT and YYREEE (reference sequence). The CDR3 spells CASSFWTGARYEQYF. In nucleotides, the CDR3 is TGTGCCAGCAGCTTCTGGACAGGGGCGCGATACGAGCAGTACTTC.

This clonotype was counted a few times. The gene calls are TRBV10-3 and TRBJ2-7; D remains unclear. V was clipped by 0 bases and J by 5 bases, with 11 bases between them. CDR1 is ENHRY and CDR2 is SYGVKD in the germline V gene. This CDR3 contains 14 residues. The CDR3 spells CAISESYSRDEQYF. The CDR3 DNA reads as TGTGCCATCAGTGAGTCCTACAGTCGTGACGAGCAGTACTTC.

In its sample, this clonotype was seen many times. The chain uses TRBV5-1 and TRBJ2-5; TRBD1 matches 7 bases. The CDR3 spans 15 residues. From germline, CDR1 is SGHRS and CDR2 YFSETQ. The V and J ends lost 3 bases and 1 base, in that order; junction bases with no gene match: 6. As DNA, the CDR3 is TGCGCCAGCAGCTCCCCGACAGGGATCCAAGAGACCCAGTACTTC. It encodes CASSSPTGIQETQYF.

The table lists this clonotype with a few counts. The chain employs TRBV7-9 and TRBJ2-7; perhaps TRBD1 as D (6 bases). V was cut by 10 bases and J by 4 bases, with 17 bases left in between. CDR3 size: 13 residues. Per germline, CDR1 SEHNR and CDR2 FQNEAQ (reference sequence). CDR3 sequence reads: CAIGTQNGYEQYF. CDR3 nucleotides: TGTGCCATCGGGACACAAAACGGATACGAGCAGTACTTC.

This clonotype was recorded a few times. The chain joins TRBV11-2 to TRBJ1-1; D remains ambiguous. The CDR3 is made up of 12 amino acids. The V gene's germline CDR1 is SGHAT and CDR2 FQNNGV. V gave up 1 base and J gave up 10 bases, with 10 bases separating them. The CDR3: CASSLVDASAFF. The CDR3 DNA follows: TGTGCCAGCAGCTTAGTAGACGCCTCAGCTTTCTTT.

This chain uses TRBV11-2 with TRBJ2-3; D is possibly TRBD1 (5 bases). This CDR3 contains 13 residues. Germline V CDR1 and CDR2: SGHAT, FQNNGV. V was pared by 6 bases and J by 6 bases, with 13 bases between. The DNA of the CDR3 is TGTGCCAGCAGACTGCAGGGTTCGGATACGCAGTATTTT. Residues: CASRLQGSDTQYF.

The chain uses TRBV27 and TRBJ2-1; D is possibly TRBD2 (6 bases). CDR1 MNHEY and CDR2 SMNVEV come from the germline V gene (reference sequence). The germline V and J ends were trimmed by 4 bases and 9 bases, with 13 bases remaining between them. CDR3 length: 13 residues. The CDR3 DNA reads as TGTGCCAGCAGTTCAATAGCGGAAAGTGAGCAGTTCTTC. It is translated as CASSSIAESEQFF.

V gene TRBV7-9 combines with J gene TRBJ2-4; 8 nucleotides align to TRBD2. The ends lost 1 base at V and 10 bases at J; junction bases unmatched: 6. Germline V gives CDR1 SEHNR, CDR2 FQNEAQ (reference sequence). This CDR3 has 14 amino acids. CDR3 bases: TGTGCCAGCAGCTTAGACCAGCGGGGGCCGATTCAGTACTTC. It specifies CASSLDQRGPIQYF.

The chain has TRBV20-1 and TRBJ2-7; D may be TRBD1 or TRBD2 (5 bases each). The CDR3 runs to 10 residues. CDR1 is DFQATT and CDR2 is SNEGSKA in the germline V gene (reference sequence). Between the trimmed V and J ends, which lost 6 bases and 5 bases, there was a span of 8 bases. The CDR3 DNA sequence: TGCAGTGCAGGGACGGACGAGCAGTACTTC. This codes for CSAGTDEQYF.

Notes on this clonotype: Germline is not matched at one junction end, which may reflect a read error. V and J are TRBV5-1 and TRBJ1-4; D might be TRBD1 (5 bases). The CDR3 runs 17 residues. Germline values: CDR1 SGHRS, CDR2 YFSETQ. The CDR3 here is CASSLSSQGRANEKLFF. The CDR3 DNA reads as TGTGCCAGCAGCTTGTCGTCCCAGGGTAGGGCTAATGAAAAACTGTTTTTT.

The CDR3 bases are TGCGCCAGCAGCGCGGAAACAGATACGCAGTATTTT. Translating gives CASSAETDTQYF. V is TRBV5-1 and J is TRBJ2-3; D is uncertain. Germline loops: CDR1 SGHRS, CDR2 YFSETQ. The CDR3 runs to 12 residues. V shed 4 bases and J shed 3 bases, with 6 bases lying between them. The full variable domain, its missing parts supplied by reference TRBV5-1 and TRBJ2-3, is KAGVTQTPRYLIKTRGQQVTLSCSPISGHRSVSWYQQTPGQGLQFLFEYFSETQRNKGNFPGRFSGRQFSNSRSEMNVSTLELGDSALYLCASSAETDTQYFGPGTRLTVL.

This clonotype was found a few times. The chain combines TRBV20-1 with TRBJ2-3; 8 bases are a match to TRBD2. This CDR3 is built from 13 residues. Germline CDR1 and CDR2: DFQATT and SNEGSKA (reference sequence). V gave up 0 bases and J gave up 7 bases; unmatched junction bases: 3. CDR3 residues: CSAREGLGNTQYF. The DNA for the CDR3 is TGCAGTGCTAGAGAGGGACTAGGAAATACGCAGTATTTT.

Of note for this clonotype: Possible read error: a much larger clone is one base away. This chain joins TRBV12-3 or TRBV12-4 and TRBJ2-1; D possibly corresponds to TRBD2 (5 bases). The CDR3 extends over 13 amino acids. Here the CDR3 DNA reads TGTGCCAGCACTCCGGCGGGCTACAATGAGGAGTTCTTC. Its translation: CASTPAGYNEEFF.